The rows below give T cell receptor beta chains drawn from one sample of a study of T-cell memory formation after mild COVID-19. TCRdb re-derived calls from the 5' RACE reads in MiXCR, one entry per CDR3 protein. The table shows some 250,000 distinct CDR3 sequences, with 18% occurring only once. The sequenced material came from PBMCs or a T cell subset sorted from them (not recorded which). The receptor set was obtained from a man between 18 and 35 years old who had mild COVID-19 (a few samples of this study predate the infection). Cell type and time point are not known. The CDR3 runs from the conserved cysteine through the conserved F or W.

>TRBJ1-5|TRBV6-4
CASEGQSNQPQHF
>TRBJ2-2|TRBV10-3
CAISLQSGELFF
>TRBJ2-5|TRBV3-1
CASIKAGGQETQYF
>TRBJ2-7|TRBV2
CASSEAYSGGYEQYF
>TRBJ1-1|TRBV6-6
CASRAIEAFF
>TRBJ2-5|TRBV29-1
CSHGRIQETQYF
>TRBJ2-7|TRBV5-1
CASSLRVAGEYEQYF
>TRBJ1-2|TRBV6-5
CASSYPGHTGIYGYTF
>TRBJ1-5|TRBV15
CATSRGPDTNQPQHF
>TRBJ1-2|TRBV5-1
CASSLQGTDGYTF
>TRBJ1-4|TRBV7-2
CASSLDQEKLFF
>TRBJ1-3|TRBV6-6
CASSPGQGRNTIYF
>TRBJ2-4|TRBV7-9
CASSLSGTREIQYF
>TRBJ2-3|TRBV24-1
CATSDLGDTQYF
>TRBJ2-7|TRBV18
CASSQSTGDSYEQYF
>TRBJ2-3|TRBV18
CASSRQGVVDTQYF
>TRBJ1-4|TRBV2
CARKQVGNEKLFF
>TRBJ1-5|TRBV7-2
CASSSQGGQPQHF
>TRBJ2-7|TRBV6-2/TRBV6-3
CASSYLGEQYF
>TRBJ2-7|TRBV12-5
CASVGRENKQYF
>TRBJ2-2|TRBV27
CASGLLSTGELFF
>TRBJ2-2|TRBV6-2/TRBV6-3
CASSPGTTDTGELFF
>TRBJ2-2|TRBV9
CASTVGSGSDLTGELFF
>TRBJ1-1|TRBV5-1
CASSLNRMNTEAFF
>TRBJ2-5|TRBV7-2
CASSSNPGAETQYF
>TRBJ1-2|TRBV5-1
CASSLAGTGGPGYTF
>TRBJ1-6|TRBV7-2
CASTKLSEGSPLHF
>TRBJ2-3|TRBV7-2
CASSFSRQGGITDTQYF
>TRBJ2-5|TRBV3-1
CASRQRTGTGETQYF
>TRBJ1-1|TRBV4-1
CASSHLTGNTEAFF
>TRBJ1-2|TRBV7-9
CASSLGLTGNYGYTF
>TRBJ1-1|TRBV5-1
CAKQGSPEAFF
>TRBJ2-5|TRBV20-1
CGIPDRDTQETQYF
>TRBJ1-5|TRBV4-3
CASSQGFFVGQPQHF
>TRBJ2-3|TRBV6-5
CASSPTPSTDTQYF
>TRBJ2-2|TRBV9
CASSVRDRGPGELFF
>TRBJ1-2|TRBV14
CASSATGRGYGYTF
>TRBJ1-1|TRBV5-1
CASSTGTGRAEAFF
>TRBJ2-2|TRBV7-6
CASSLVRGRNTNTGELFF
>TRBJ2-3|TRBV5-4
CASHRGTDTQYF
>TRBJ2-7|TRBV5-1
CASSLGRQANYEQYF
>TRBJ2-7|TRBV7-9
CASSFPGRTYEQYF
>TRBJ2-2|TRBV10-3
CAITTGPGLAGGNTGELFF
>TRBJ2-5|TRBV14
CASSQWGTGEKETQYF
>TRBJ2-5|TRBV7-2
CASSFQGLGETQYF
>TRBJ1-1|TRBV7-2
CASSLGYSPTEAFF
>TRBJ2-1|TRBV5-4
CASSKGQGLYNEQFF
>TRBJ2-2|TRBV5-8
CASSLSSYTGELFF
>TRBJ1-2|TRBV5-1
CASSFGPRRGYTF
>TRBJ2-3|TRBV7-2
CASTQDLAGSDTQYF
>TRBJ1-5|TRBV5-1
CASYVPPKDRDSDQPQHF
>TRBJ1-1|TRBV28
CASSSLGGADTEAFF
>TRBJ2-5|TRBV5-1
CASSAGTRETQYF
>TRBJ2-1|TRBV4-3
CASSQDIGFNEQFF
>TRBJ1-5|TRBV10-2
CASSESMQDHSNQPQHF
>TRBJ2-1|TRBV5-1
CATAAIPGGWEQFF